This TCR beta chain was obtained from a study of cytomegalovirus exposure and HLA in healthy donors. As for the study in general: The approximately 130 validation repertoires were reported in a later analysis to have been generated on the same platform as the approximately 700 first-cohort repertoires.

On this clone itself: What it binds is not known.

Assay used: immunoSEQ multiplex PCR; TCRdb lists only in-frame clones, some missing. The data contain some 84,000 clones, approximately 91% of them singletons. General study findings and limits: According to a later analysis, TCR clusters from the first cohort tended to co-occur in the approximately 120 validation repertoires.

Germline CDR1 reads SNHLY; CDR2 reads FYNNEI. The CDR3 runs 19 residues. V lost 4 bases to trimming and J lost 0 bases; unmatched junction nucleotides: 15. Sequencing was done on a sample of PBMCs. The chain links TRBV2 to TRBJ2-1; 7 bases map to TRBD1. This TCR came from a man aged 25 to 40 in good health and CMV-seronegative. CDR3 in DNA: TGTGCCAGCAGTGGACAGGGTAGGTCCGGCTCCAGCTCCTACAATGAGCAGTTCTTC. Its protein product is CASSGQGRSGSSSYNEQFF.